The table lists the clone carrying this TCR beta chain with many counts. Its specificity is not known. The data derive from a study of molecular identifiers for immune sequencing clone quantification. Study-level results: Jurkat TCR RNA from one cell was spiked into about a million naive cells, and it was reportedly detectable there.

Preparation of the bulk TCR libraries relied on previously described methods and listed TCR primers. TCRdb fed the PCR reads into MiXCR, producing one record per CDR3 protein. The table records more than 50,000 distinct CDR3 sequences, approximately 18% of them present only once. V lost 7 bases, J lost 9 bases, and 9 bases stayed unmatched. Germline values: CDR1 ENHRY, CDR2 SYGVKD. CDR3 length: 14 amino acids. Sequenced material: naive CD8+ T cells from blood, with Jurkat cell RNA spiked in. As to subset: FACS-sorted CD8+CD4-CCR7+CD45RA+ naive T cells. The receptor comes from a human donor in good health. Some libraries in this study had Jurkat cell RNA spiked in. V is TRBV10-3 and J is TRBJ2-1; TRBD2 aligns across 10 bases. The CDR3 region has the DNA TGTGCCATCACCGTGAGCGGGAGGGCCGGTGAGCAGTTCTTC. As protein: CAITVSGRAGEQFF.